These T cell receptor beta chains were read from a single sample in a study of circulating and synovial CD4+ cells in juvenile arthritis. Here immunoSEQ multiplex PCR was the method, and the copy in TCRdb shows in-frame clones only, minus some. The table has 30,000 to 35,000 clones, nearly 97% seen once. The sequencing input was CD4+ T cells from blood. These receptors came from a human donor with juvenile idiopathic arthritis. Both conserved end residues are part of each CDR3. Fields, in order: J gene, V gene, D gene, clone size, CDR3 DNA, CDR3 protein. D genes are given only for firm matches. Clone size is stated in some rows and not others, as once, few, many or a class when expanded.

J gene: TRBJ1-1; V gene: TRBV30; D gene: .; clone size: once; CDR3 DNA: TGTGCCTGGAGTTTTGGGGGGGGCACTGAAGCTTTCTTT; CDR3 protein: CAWSFGGGTEAFF
J gene: TRBJ1-5; V gene: TRBV2; D gene: .; clone size: .; CDR3 DNA: TGTGCCAGCAGTGAGGTTAGTGGGGGGACCTATCAGCCCCAGCATTTT; CDR3 protein: CASSEVSGGTYQPQHF
J gene: TRBJ2-2; V gene: TRBV10-3; D gene: TRBD2; clone size: .; CDR3 DNA: TGTGCCATCAGTGAGGCTAGCGGGAACACCGGGGAGCTGTTTTTT; CDR3 protein: CAISEASGNTGELFF
J gene: TRBJ1-4; V gene: TRBV9; D gene: .; clone size: .; CDR3 DNA: TGTGCCAGCAGCGAAACCCCTGTCAGGGGAACTAATGAAAAACTGTTTTTT; CDR3 protein: CASSETPVRGTNEKLFF
J gene: TRBJ1-4; V gene: TRBV9; D gene: TRBD1; clone size: .; CDR3 DNA: TGTGCCAGCAGCGCGGGACAGAGAAATGAAAAACTGTTTTTT; CDR3 protein: CASSAGQRNEKLFF
J gene: TRBJ1-1; V gene: TRBV28; D gene: .; clone size: .; CDR3 DNA: TGTGCCAGCAGTTTTGGGGCAATCAAAGAAGCTTTCTTT; CDR3 protein: CASSFGAIKEAFF
J gene: TRBJ2-4; V gene: TRBV6-1; D gene: TRBD1; clone size: .; CDR3 DNA: TGTGCCAGCAGTGTCCGGGACAGGGAGGATTTCAGTCTAGCCAAAAACATTCAGTACTTC; CDR3 protein: CASSVRDREDFSLAKNIQYF
J gene: TRBJ1-5; V gene: TRBV5-6; D gene: TRBD1; clone size: .; CDR3 DNA: TGTGCCAGCAGCAGAGGGACAGGAGATAGCAATCAGCCCCAGCATTTT; CDR3 protein: CASSRGTGDSNQPQHF
J gene: TRBJ1-5; V gene: TRBV15; D gene: .; clone size: .; CDR3 DNA: TGTGCCACCAGCAGAGAAGGAGGGAGTCAGCCCCAGCATTTT; CDR3 protein: CATSREGGSQPQHF
J gene: TRBJ1-1; V gene: TRBV19; D gene: TRBD1; clone size: once; CDR3 DNA: TGTGCCAGTATTCCGGACAGGGAGGTCACTGAAGCTTTCTTT; CDR3 protein: CASIPDREVTEAFF
J gene: TRBJ1-2; V gene: TRBV11-2; D gene: TRBD1; clone size: .; CDR3 DNA: TGTGCCAGCAGCTCCATACAGGGGGCGTTATATGGCTACACCTTC; CDR3 protein: CASSSIQGALYGYTF
J gene: TRBJ2-3; V gene: TRBV7-3; D gene: .; clone size: .; CDR3 DNA: TGTGCCAGCAGCGCCCTAGGTTGGCGGGGTGAACCCACAGATACGCAGTATTTT; CDR3 protein: CASSALGWRGEPTDTQYF
J gene: TRBJ2-1; V gene: TRBV5-1; D gene: .; clone size: .; CDR3 DNA: TGCGCCAGCAGCCTAAGCTCCTACAATGAGCAGTTCTTC; CDR3 protein: CASSLSSYNEQFF
J gene: TRBJ1-4; V gene: TRBV7-6; D gene: TRBD1; clone size: .; CDR3 DNA: TGTGCCAGCAGTCTAACCGTGAGACAGGGATCGGCGGAAAAACTGTTTTTT; CDR3 protein: CASSLTVRQGSAEKLFF
J gene: TRBJ1-5; V gene: TRBV30; D gene: .; clone size: once; CDR3 DNA: TGTGCCTGGGGGCCGGGGGAGCCCAATCAGCCCCAGCATTTT; CDR3 protein: CAWGPGEPNQPQHF
J gene: TRBJ2-7; V gene: TRBV7-2; D gene: TRBD1; clone size: .; CDR3 DNA: TGTGCCAGCAGCTCCCAAGCTTCCGGGACAGACTACGAGCAGTACTTC; CDR3 protein: CASSSQASGTDYEQYF
J gene: TRBJ1-4; V gene: TRBV7-6; D gene: TRBD1; clone size: .; CDR3 DNA: TGTGCCAGCAGCTTAGGACCCAGGGGGCGCACTAATGAAAAACTGTTTTTT; CDR3 protein: CASSLGPRGRTNEKLFF